The 32 T cell receptor beta chains in this list originate from one sample, sequenced in a study of CD8 T cells in ankylosing spondylitis. The antigens these receptors bind are not known. TCRdb passed the 5' RACE reads through MiXCR, listing each CDR3 protein once. The profile shows around 450,000 distinct CDR3 sequences, roughly 26% of them singletons. Notes on the study in general: Made up of about eight highly homologous variants, a TCR beta motif appeared characteristic of ankylosing spondylitis blood.

The sequenced sample was blood, either unsorted or a sorted T cell fraction (not recorded which). The receptors stem from a male donor with ankylosing spondylitis.

The chain links TRBV7-9 to TRBJ1-5; D is unresolved. CDR3 length equals 15 residues. The V gene's germline CDR1 is SEHNR and CDR2 FQNEAQ (reference sequence). V dropped 1 base and J dropped 1 base, with 8 bases sitting between them. For the CDR3, the DNA is TGTGCCAGCAGCTTAGAGTCGGGGAGCAATCAGCCCCAGCATTTT. Its protein is CASSLESGSNQPQHF.

This chain joins TRBV2 and TRBJ2-1; 7 bases map to TRBD1. With 6 bases clipped from V and 10 bases from J, the junction kept 6 bases outside the gene matches. CDR1 and CDR2 from the germline V gene are SNHLY and FYNNEI. The CDR3 has 12 amino acids. CDR3 sequence (DNA): TGTGCCAGCAGCCAGACAGGGCGGGAGCAGTTCTTC. Its protein is CASSQTGREQFF.

The table lists this clonotype with a count of one. The V gene is TRBV20-1, the J gene TRBJ2-3; 7 bases are shared with TRBD1. Germline V gives CDR1 DFQATT, CDR2 SNEGSKA (reference sequence). This CDR3 has 13 residues. V shed 6 bases and J 1 base; nucleotides not matched to a gene: 4. The CDR3 is CSAEGAGTDTQYF. CDR3 coding DNA: TGCAGTGCCGAGGGGGCCGGCACAGATACGCAGTATTTT.

The chain carries TRBV7-2 and TRBJ1-2; tentative D call: TRBD1 (6 bases). This CDR3 spans 15 amino acids. The germline CDR1 and CDR2 sequences are SGHTA and FQGNSA. V dropped 2 bases and J dropped 4 bases, with 14 bases sitting between them. The CDR3, as DNA: TGTGCCAGCAGCTTAAGGGGGGGACTCCTCTATGGCTACACCTTC. Translating gives CASSLRGGLLYGYTF.

The chain links TRBV10-2 to TRBJ1-1, with unresolved D. The CDR3 length is 13 residues. Trimming stripped 3 bases from V and 8 bases from J, with 13 bases between. Germline V gene data show CDR1 as WSHSY and CDR2 as SAAADI. The CDR3 here is CASSDSQLGEAFF. The CDR3 bases are TGCGCCAGCAGTGACAGCCAGTTGGGGGAAGCTTTCTTT.

This clonotype was observed a handful of times. This chain links TRBV20-1 with TRBJ2-1; 7 nucleotides match TRBD2. The germline CDR1 and CDR2 sequences are DFQATT and SNEGSKA (reference sequence). CDR3 size: 15 residues. V shed 3 bases, J shed 7 bases, and the junction held 12 bases outside the gene matches. The CDR3 sequence is CSASTWRERLNEQFF. The CDR3 DNA reads as TGCAGTGCTAGCACTTGGCGGGAGCGGCTTAATGAGCAGTTCTTC.

This clonotype has just a few counts. The V and J genes are TRBV30 and TRBJ1-5; D uncertain. The CDR3 has 13 amino acids. CDR1 and CDR2 (germline): GTSNPN, SVGIG (reference sequence). Between the trimmed V and J ends, which lost 3 bases and 5 bases, there was a span of 11 bases. As DNA, the CDR3 is TGTGCCTGGAGAGCAACGGAGGATCAGCCCCAGCATTTT. This sequence encodes CAWRATEDQPQHF.

This clonotype was seen more than once but under ten times. The V gene is TRBV5-1, the J gene TRBJ1-3, with D tentatively TRBD1 (5 bases). The CDR3 runs 16 residues. V was trimmed by 0 bases and J by 2 bases, leaving 12 bases between them. Germline lookup yields CDR1 SGHRS and CDR2 YFSETQ. In DNA form, the CDR3 reads TGCGCCAGCAGCTTGGCGACGTGGGGCCCTGGAAACACCATATATTTT. It specifies CASSLATWGPGNTIYF. Full variable domain (outside the CDR3, taken from reference TRBV5-1 and TRBJ1-3): KAGVTQTPRYLIKTRGQQVTLSCSPISGHRSVSWYQQTPGQGLQFLFEYFSETQRNKGNFPGRFSGRQFSNSRSEMNVSTLELGDSALYLCASSLATWGPGNTIYFGEGSWLTVV.

This clonotype was seen a few times. The chain joins TRBV11-2 to TRBJ2-5; 10 nucleotides align to TRBD2. The CDR3 covers 18 residues. After removal of 4 bases from V and 0 bases from J, the junction contained 11 bases not matched to a gene. Germline loops: CDR1 SGHAT, CDR2 FQNNGV. The CDR3 coding sequence is TGTGCCAGCAGCTACGGCCCCCCGCTAGCGGGGGACCAAGAGACCCAGTACTTC. This sequence encodes CASSYGPPLAGDQETQYF. Together with reference TRBV11-2 and TRBJ2-5, the CDR3 gives the full variable domain: EAGVAQSPRYKIIEKRQSVAFWCNPISGHATLYWYQQILGQGPKLLIQFQNNGVVDDSQLPKDRFSAERLKGVDSTLKIQPAKLEDSAVYLCASSYGPPLAGDQETQYFGPGTRLLVL.

For this clonotype: Given the absence of the conserved phenylalanine or tryptophan at the CDR3 end, a read error is likely. The rearrangement uses TRBV11-2 and TRBJ1-1, with TRBD1 identical over 7 bases. The trim removed 3 bases at V and 4 bases at J, leaving 5 bases unmatched. This CDR3 is 14 amino acids long. Germline CDR1 is SGHAT and CDR2 is FQNNGV. CDR3 bases: TGTGCCAGCAGCTTCAACAGGGGTAGCACTGAAGCTTTCTCT. Residues: CASSFNRGSTEAFS.

The chain recombines TRBV27 with TRBJ2-3; D possibly matches TRBD1 or TRBD2 (5 bases each). The V gene lost 8 bases and the J gene lost 0 bases, with 9 bases spanning the gap. Germline CDR1 is MNHEY and CDR2 is SMNVEV (reference sequence). This CDR3 region has 13 residues. The chain's CDR3 is CASRGPSTDTQYF. In nucleotides, the CDR3 is TGTGCCAGCCGGGGACCAAGCACAGATACGCAGTATTTT.

CDR3 loop: CSVPGTGNNGYTF. The CDR3 bases are TGCAGCGTCCCCGGGACAGGGAACAATGGCTACACCTTC. The chain couples TRBV29-1 to TRBJ1-2, with TRBD1 identical over 9 bases. Per germline, CDR1 SQVTM and CDR2 ANQGSEA. This CDR3 spans 13 amino acids. The V gene end was trimmed by 6 bases and the J gene end by 6 bases; junction bases not matched to a gene: 8.

CDR3 sequence (DNA): TGCGCCAGCAGCGCGAGACGCGAATATCTATCCTACAATGAGCAGTTCTTC. This gives the protein CASSARREYLSYNEQFF. The chain is built from TRBV5-1 and TRBJ2-1; D remains unclear. The CDR3 has 17 residues. Looked up from germline, CDR1 is SGHRS and CDR2 is YFSETQ. Trimming removed 4 bases at V and 1 base at J, with 18 bases between.

The chain employs TRBV20-1 and TRBJ2-1; the D gene is possibly TRBD1 (5 bases). The germline V gene has CDR1 DFQATT and CDR2 SNEGSKA (reference sequence). The CDR3 spans 14 residues. Trimming removed 3 bases from V and 6 bases from J, with 15 bases in between. CDR3 sequence (DNA): TGCAGTGCTAGTACAGGTATTGTGGGCAATGAGCAGTTCTTC. This encodes CSASTGIVGNEQFF.

This clonotype was found a few times. The V and J genes are TRBV6-1 and TRBJ1-1, with D possibly being TRBD1 (6 bases). Between the trimmed V and J ends, which lost 2 bases and 11 bases, there was a span of 15 bases. Germline-derived CDR1 and CDR2 are MNHNS and SASEGT. This CDR3 region has 13 residues. CDR3 nucleotides: TGTGCCAGCAGTGAAAGAGGACAGCCCTTGGCTTTCTTT. This translates into CASSERGQPLAFF.

This clonotype was recorded a few times. DNA of the CDR3: TGCGCCAGCAGCTACCGGACAGGGTGGACTGAAGCTTTCTTT. As protein: CASSYRTGWTEAFF. The gene calls are TRBV5-1 and TRBJ1-1, with 8 bases aligning to TRBD1. The CDR3 totals 14 residues. Germline CDR1 SGHRS, CDR2 YFSETQ. The V gene end was trimmed by 3 bases and the J gene end by 5 bases; junction bases not matched to a gene: 6.

V gene TRBV5-1 combines with J gene TRBJ1-2; no clear D. The CDR3 length is 13 residues. V gave up 0 bases and J gave up 8 bases, with 11 bases separating them. Germline lookup yields CDR1 SGHRS and CDR2 YFSETQ. In DNA, the CDR3 is TGCGCCAGCAGCTTGGAGGCAGCGAGGGGCTACACCTTC. Residues: CASSLEAARGYTF.

The table lists this clonotype with many counts. V usage is TRBV12-3 or TRBV12-4 and J usage is TRBJ2-1; D possibly uses TRBD1 or TRBD2 (5 bases each). Trimming left V 3 bases short and J 4 bases short, with 7 bases between. This CDR3 spans 13 amino acids. The CDR3 DNA sequence: TGTGCCAGCAGTTTGGGGGAGTACAATGAGCAGTTCTTC. Translation gives CASSLGEYNEQFF.

The rearrangement joins TRBV7-8 to TRBJ2-5; TRBD2 is a possible D gene (6 bases). The germline CDR1 and CDR2 sequences are SGHVS and FQNEAQ. With 5 bases removed from V and 0 bases from J, the gap between germline ends came to 28 bases. The CDR3 totals 20 residues. The chain's CDR3 is CASSPVPVAAGPPYQETQYF. CDR3 bases: TGTGCCAGCAGCCCAGTCCCGGTGGCGGCGGGACCACCGTACCAAGAGACCCAGTACTTC. The entire variable domain, with the rest obtained from reference TRBV7-8 and TRBJ2-5, is as follows: GAGVSQSPRYKVAKRGQDVALRCDPISGHVSLFWYQQALGQGPEFLTYFQNEAQLDKSGLPSDRFFAERPEGSVSTLKIQRTQQEDSAVYLCASSPVPVAAGPPYQETQYFGPGTRLLVL.

This clonotype was counted ten times or more. The chain has TRBV12-3 or TRBV12-4 and TRBJ2-3; tentatively, D is TRBD2 (7 bases). Deletions cut 4 bases from V and 1 base from J, with 12 bases between. CDR3 length: 15 residues. CDR3: CASSWGLAGTDTQYF. CDR3 coding DNA: TGTGCCAGCAGTTGGGGGCTAGCGGGCACAGATACGCAGTATTTT.

The sample holds a few counts of this clonotype. The rearrangement links TRBV29-1 to TRBJ2-7; D is possibly TRBD1 (5 bases). CDR1 is SQVTM, CDR2 ANQGSEA, per germline. V lost 4 bases and J 0 bases, leaving 13 bases between the germline ends. The CDR3 totals 14 residues. Written as DNA, the CDR3 is TGCAGCGTTGGACAGACCTGGGGCTCCTACGAGCAGTACTTC. The encoded protein is CSVGQTWGSYEQYF.

About this clonotype: A much larger clone differs from this one at a single base, so this may be a read error. J is TRBJ1-1 and V is TRBV6-5; D is possibly TRBD1 (5 bases). The V end lost 0 bases, the J end lost 4 bases, and 6 bases lay between the germline ends. The CDR3 runs to 13 residues. The V gene's germline CDR1 is MNHEY and CDR2 SVGAGI. CDR3 sequence: CASSYSGGTEAFF. Here the CDR3 DNA reads TGTGCCAGCAGTTACTCGGGGGGCACTGAAGCTTTCTTT.

Only a few counts were recorded for this clonotype. The CDR3 spells CSAPDELDEQYF. The CDR3, as DNA: TGCAGTGCACCGGATGAACTAGACGAGCAGTACTTC. The chain recombines TRBV20-1 with TRBJ2-7; D may be TRBD2 (5 bases). The CDR3 consists of 12 residues. Trimming took 6 bases from V and 5 from J, leaving 14 bases between them. CDR1 and CDR2 from the germline V gene are DFQATT and SNEGSKA (reference sequence).

This clonotype was picked up a small number of times. V usage is TRBV12-3 or TRBV12-4 and J usage is TRBJ1-1; D remains ambiguous. V was shortened by 1 base and J by 12 bases, with 12 bases between the two germline ends. The CDR3 loop spans 12 amino acids. The CDR3 region is CASSLGTVLPFF. The DNA for the CDR3 is TGTGCCAGCAGTTTAGGGACTGTTCTGCCTTTCTTT.

This clonotype was seen more than once but under ten times. The V call is TRBV10-3, the J call TRBJ2-1, with D tentatively TRBD2 (6 bases). Germline CDR1 and CDR2: ENHRY and SYGVKD. This CDR3 is 14 amino acids long. Trimming cost V 7 bases and J 4 bases, with 14 bases left between them. CDR3 protein: CAINSAGLYNEQFF. The CDR3 DNA is TGTGCCATCAATTCTGCGGGACTTTACAATGAGCAGTTCTTC.

This clonotype was counted only a few times. The chain links TRBV20-1 to TRBJ2-3; 11 nucleotides align to TRBD2. V lost 5 bases to trimming and J lost 3 bases; unmatched junction nucleotides: 4. The CDR3 is made up of 14 amino acids. CDR1 is DFQATT, CDR2 SNEGSKA, per germline (reference sequence). The CDR3 DNA reads TGCAGTGCTGTTAGCGGGAGGGGGACAGATACGCAGTATTTT. It translates to CSAVSGRGTDTQYF.

Only a few counts were recorded for this clonotype. Here the CDR3 reads CAISISMNTEAFF. The CDR3 nucleotides read TGTGCCATCAGTATTAGTATGAACACTGAAGCTTTCTTT. This chain uses TRBV10-3 with TRBJ1-1, with no clear D. Germline V CDR1 and CDR2: ENHRY, SYGVKD. V was clipped by 5 bases and J by 0 bases, with 7 bases between them. This CDR3 comprises 13 residues.

In the case of this clonotype: Germline and junction disagree at one end, which may indicate a read error. The CDR3 coding sequence is TGCAGCGTGGAAGGGGGGGCCCGGGAAAAACTGTTTTTT. Protein sequence: CSVEGGAREKLFF. This chain uses TRBV29-1 with TRBJ1-4; tentative D call: TRBD1 (6 bases). Germline assignment: CDR1 SQVTM and CDR2 ANQGSEA. The CDR3 covers 13 residues.

V is TRBV20-1 and J is TRBJ2-1, with TRBD2 matching 7 bases. Trimming removed 0 bases from V and 9 bases from J; junction bases left unmatched: 14. CDR1 is DFQATT and CDR2 is SNEGSKA in the germline V gene (reference sequence). This CDR3 is built from 16 residues. The CDR3 DNA follows: TGCAGTGCTAGAGATCTGGCGGGAGTCGGGCTAGGTGAGCAGTTCTTC. The encoded protein is CSARDLAGVGLGEQFF.

The CDR3 loop reads CASSPGPAYNEQFF. The CDR3 region has the DNA TGTGCCAGCAGCCCGGGACCCGCATACAATGAGCAGTTCTTC. The J gene is TRBJ2-1, the V gene TRBV3-1, with D possibly called TRBD1 or TRBD2 (5 bases each). Germline V gives CDR1 LGHDT, CDR2 YNNKEL (reference sequence). The CDR3 has 14 residues. The V gene lost 4 bases and the J gene lost 4 bases, with 11 bases spanning the gap.

The table lists this clonotype with a few counts. The chain carries TRBV24-1 and TRBJ2-2, with 12 positions matching TRBD1. V gave up 7 bases and J gave up 8 bases; unmatched junction bases: 4. The CDR3 spans 14 residues. Germline assignment: CDR1 KGHDR and CDR2 SFDVKD. DNA for the CDR3: TGTGCCACCAGGGGACAGGGGGCGAAAGGGGAGCTGTTTTTT. Its protein product is CATRGQGAKGELFF.

This clonotype was observed a few times. This chain links TRBV10-3 with TRBJ2-7; 9 bases align to TRBD2. The CDR3 covers 11 residues. V was pared by 8 bases and J by 13 bases, with 9 bases of the junction left unmatched. The germline V gene encodes CDR1 ENHRY and CDR2 SYGVKD. In DNA, the CDR3 is TGTGCCATCGGGGGAGCGGGAGGTACTTACTTC. As protein: CAIGGAGGTYF.